These T cell receptor beta chains were read from a single sample in a study of blood T cell repertoires in COVID-19. Sequencing was performed with immunoSEQ multiplex PCR; in TCRdb, only in-frame clones are kept and a portion is missing. The data show more than 75,000 clones, with almost 90% seen just once and about 7.6% held by the top ten. The sample comprised peripheral blood. The receptors shown here come from a woman in her seventies with acute or convalescent COVID-19. Each CDR3 is given with its conserved first and last residue.

TRBV6-5,TRBJ2-5,CASSTRGQIQETQYF
TRBV29-1,TRBJ2-3,CSANLGGFSTDTQYF
TRBV3-1/TRBV3-2,TRBJ2-3,CASSQRGDTQYF
TRBV4-2,TRBJ1-4,CASRRLSNEKLFF
TRBV20-1,TRBJ2-5,CSASLAGGQETQYF
TRBV5-1,TRBJ2-7,CASSKAGPSYEQYF
TRBV27,TRBJ2-5,CASSQVVGSSYQETQYF
TRBV20-1,TRBJ2-7,CSASGGSEQYF
TRBV18,TRBJ2-2,CASSRWTSGSGELFF
TRBV3-1/TRBV3-2,TRBJ1-6,CASSQLQNSPLHF
TRBV5-1,TRBJ2-5,CASSSTGTRGETQYF
TRBV21-1,TRBJ2-1,CASISGSGGCEQFF
TRBV19,TRBJ2-1,CASMGLQLTYNEQFF
TRBV24-1,TRBJ2-1,CATARGGNEQFF
TRBV4-1,TRBJ2-1,CASSLNSGGARYEQFF
TRBV6-6,TRBJ2-3,CASSQTTKSGRGDTQYF
TRBV27,TRBJ2-7,CASSFGGSSNEQYF
TRBV5-1,TRBJ2-1,CASRFAANNEQFF